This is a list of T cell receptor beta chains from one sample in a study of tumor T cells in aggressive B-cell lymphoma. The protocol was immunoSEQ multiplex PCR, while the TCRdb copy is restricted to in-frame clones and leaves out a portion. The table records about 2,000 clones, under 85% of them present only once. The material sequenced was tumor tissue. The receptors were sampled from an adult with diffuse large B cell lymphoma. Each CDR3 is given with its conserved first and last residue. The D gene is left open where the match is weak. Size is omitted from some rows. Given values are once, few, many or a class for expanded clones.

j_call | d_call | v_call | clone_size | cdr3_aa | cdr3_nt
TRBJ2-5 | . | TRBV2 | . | CASSPGLKETQYF | TGTGCCAGCAGTCCAGGACTAAAAGAGACCCAGTACTTC
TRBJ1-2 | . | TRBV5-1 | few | CASSPLVMIGDYGYTF | TGCGCCAGCAGCCCCCTTGTCATGATAGGGGACTATGGCTACACCTTC
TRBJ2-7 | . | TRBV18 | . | CASSSRQFYEQYF | TGTGCCAGCTCATCCAGACAGTTCTACGAGCAGTACTTC
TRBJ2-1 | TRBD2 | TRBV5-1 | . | CASSLTSGGGNEQFF | TGCGCCAGCAGCCTGACTAGCGGGGGGGGAAATGAGCAGTTCTTC
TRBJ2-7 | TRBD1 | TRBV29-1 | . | CSVEVSGGGFEQYF | TGCAGCGTTGAGGTGTCAGGGGGCGGGTTCGAGCAGTACTTC
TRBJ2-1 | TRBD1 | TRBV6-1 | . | CASRGQGGNEQFF | TGTGCCAGCAGGGGACAGGGGGGCAATGAGCAGTTCTTC
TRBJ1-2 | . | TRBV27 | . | CASSLGQGYGYTF | TGTGCCAGCAGTTTAGGGCAGGGTTATGGCTACACCTTC
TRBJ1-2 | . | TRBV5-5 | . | CASTSRGTYGYTF | TGTGCCAGCACCTCCAGGGGTACCTATGGCTACACCTTC
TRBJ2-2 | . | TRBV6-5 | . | CASKGYGGELFF | TGTGCCAGCAAGGGGTATGGCGGGGAGCTGTTTTTT
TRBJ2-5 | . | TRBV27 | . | CASRRGQLQETQYF | TGTGCCAGCAGGCGGGGACAGCTACAAGAGACCCAGTACTTC
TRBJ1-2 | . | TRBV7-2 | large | CASSAAGEVFGYTF | TGTGCCAGCAGCGCTGCAGGGGAAGTCTTTGGCTACACCTTC
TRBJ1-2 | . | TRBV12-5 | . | CASGLALGPSTYGYTF | TGTGCTAGTGGTTTGGCCTTGGGGCCCTCTACTTATGGCTACACCTTC
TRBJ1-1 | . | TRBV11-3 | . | CASSLLWRVNTEAFF | TGTGCCAGCAGCTTATTATGGCGGGTGAACACTGAAGCTTTCTTT
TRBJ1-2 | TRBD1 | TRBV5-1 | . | CASSYGGTANYGYTF | TGCGCCAGCAGCTATGGAGGGACAGCTAACTATGGCTACACCTTC
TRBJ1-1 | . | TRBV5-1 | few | CASSPGYRVGNTEAFF | TGCGCCAGCAGCCCGGGTTACAGGGTGGGAAACACTGAAGCTTTCTTT
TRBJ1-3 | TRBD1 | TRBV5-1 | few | CASSLTTGGTGNTIYF | TGCGCCAGCAGTTTGACTACAGGGGGCACAGGAAACACCATATATTTT
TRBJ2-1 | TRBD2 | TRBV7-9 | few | CASSLAGTSGSYNEQFF | TGTGCCAGCAGCTTAGCCGGGACTAGCGGTTCCTACAATGAGCAGTTCTTC
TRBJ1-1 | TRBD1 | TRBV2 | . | CASSDRGTFQDTEAFF | TGTGCCAGCAGTGACAGGGGGACTTTTCAGGACACTGAAGCTTTCTTT
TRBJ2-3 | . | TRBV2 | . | CASSYTDTQYF | TGTGCCAGCAGTTACACAGATACGCAGTATTTT
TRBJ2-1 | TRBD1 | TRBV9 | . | CASSVSGQGKDEQFF | TGTGCCAGCAGCGTATCGGGACAGGGGAAAGATGAGCAGTTCTTC
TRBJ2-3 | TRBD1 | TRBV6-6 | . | CASTQPGTGKDTQYF | TGTGCCAGCACCCAACCCGGGACAGGGAAAGATACGCAGTATTTT
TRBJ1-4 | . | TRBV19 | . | CASSPRGTTNEKLFF | TGTGCCAGTAGTCCCCGGGGGACAACTAATGAAAAACTGTTTTTT
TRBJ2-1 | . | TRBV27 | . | CASTLYNEQFF | TGTGCCAGCACGCTATACAATGAGCAGTTCTTC
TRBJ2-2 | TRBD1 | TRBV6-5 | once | CASRGQGFTGELFF | TGTGCCAGCAGGGGACAGGGTTTCACCGGGGAGCTGTTTTTT
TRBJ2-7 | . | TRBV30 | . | CAFLKKLAHPPEQYF | TGTGCCTTTTTAAAGAAGCTAGCGCATCCCCCCGAGCAGTACTTC
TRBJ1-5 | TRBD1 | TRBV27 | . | CASSLDRGNQPQHF | TGTGCCAGCAGTTTAGACAGGGGCAATCAGCCCCAGCATTTT
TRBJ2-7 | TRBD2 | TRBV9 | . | CASSVGLAGAYEQYF | TGTGCCAGCAGCGTCGGACTAGCGGGGGCCTACGAGCAGTACTTC
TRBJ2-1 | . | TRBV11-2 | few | CASSLAVRSEQFF | TGTGCCAGCAGCTTAGCGGTTCGTAGTGAGCAGTTCTTC
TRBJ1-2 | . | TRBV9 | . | CASSASRGVANYGYTF | TGTGCCAGCAGCGCCTCTCGGGGAGTCGCTAACTATGGCTACACCTTC
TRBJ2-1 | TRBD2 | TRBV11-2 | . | CASRVAGGFYNEQFF | TGTGCCAGCAGAGTAGCGGGGGGATTCTACAATGAGCAGTTCTTC
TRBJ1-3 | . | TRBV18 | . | CASSPLEGTGNTIYF | TGTGCCAGCTCACCACTAGAGGGAACTGGAAACACCATATATTTT
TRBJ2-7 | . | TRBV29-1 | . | CSVAVTAYEQYF | TGCAGCGTTGCGGTTACAGCCTACGAGCAGTACTTC
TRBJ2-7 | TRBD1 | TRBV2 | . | CASRYGSTGEQYF | TGTGCCAGCCGCTATGGTTCGACAGGGGAGCAGTACTTC
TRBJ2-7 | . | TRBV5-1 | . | CASGLERGSPGTYEQYF | TGCGCCAGCGGACTGGAGAGGGGGAGTCCGGGAACCTACGAGCAGTACTTC
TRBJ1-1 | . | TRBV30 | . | CAWARLEAFF | TGTGCCTGGGCCCGTCTTGAGGCTTTCTTT
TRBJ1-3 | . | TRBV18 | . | CASSPPRIGGNTIYF | TGTGCCAGCTCACCACCTAGGATCGGGGGTAACACCATATATTTT
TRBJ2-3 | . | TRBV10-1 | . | CASSDSNPGDTQYF | TGCGCCAGCAGTGATAGCAACCCCGGAGATACGCAGTATTTT
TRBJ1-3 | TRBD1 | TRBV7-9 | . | CASSPTGQGVPGNTIYF | TGTGCCAGCAGCCCCACGGGACAGGGTGTGCCTGGAAACACCATATATTTT
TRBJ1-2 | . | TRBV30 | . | CACYREQDYGYTF | TGTGCCTGTTACAGGGAACAAGACTATGGCTACACCTTC
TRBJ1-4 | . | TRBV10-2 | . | CASSDRGGNEKLFF | TGCGCCAGCAGTGACAGGGGTGGAAATGAAAAACTGTTTTTT
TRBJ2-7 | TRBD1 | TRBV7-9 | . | CASSSGTGVYEQYF | TGTGCCAGCAGCTCCGGGACAGGGGTCTACGAGCAGTACTTC
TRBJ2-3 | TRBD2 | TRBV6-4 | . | CASSERGGLNTQYF | TGTGCCAGCAGTGAGCGGGGGGGCCTGAATACGCAGTATTTT
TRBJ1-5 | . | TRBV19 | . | CASRTWGVQPQHF | TGTGCCAGTAGGACCTGGGGGGTTCAGCCCCAGCATTTT
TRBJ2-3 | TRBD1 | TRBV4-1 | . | CASSLDRGNTDTQYF | TGCGCCAGCAGCCTGGACAGGGGAAACACAGATACGCAGTATTTT
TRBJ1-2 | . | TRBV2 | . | CASQGTGYTF | TGTGCCAGCCAGGGGACAGGCTACACCTTC
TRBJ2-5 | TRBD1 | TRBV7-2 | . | CASSPRTGPGETQYF | TGTGCCAGCAGCCCCCGGACAGGTCCAGGGGAGACCCAGTACTTC
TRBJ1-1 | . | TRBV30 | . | CAWSPGGGEAFF | TGTGCCTGGAGTCCCGGGGGGGGCGAAGCTTTCTTT
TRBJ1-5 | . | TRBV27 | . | CASSYDRNQPQHF | TGTGCCAGCAGTTATGACAGGAATCAGCCCCAGCATTTT
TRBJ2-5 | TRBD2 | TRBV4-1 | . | CASSQDWRRWLAAQVTQYF | TGCGCCAGCAGCCAAGATTGGCGCCGGTGGCTAGCGGCCCAGGTAACCCAGTACTTC